This T cell receptor beta chain was sequenced for a study of chemoradiotherapy in HPV16-positive cancers. Samples were taken several times over chemoradiotherapy. CDR1 SGHTA and CDR2 FQGTGA come from the germline V gene. The CDR3 sequence is 15 residues long. The junction had 4 bases not matched to a gene; V was cut back by 0 bases and J by 4 bases. Method: immunoSEQ multiplex PCR; TCRdb's copy keeps in-frame clones and lacks some. Among 30,000 to 40,000 clones, roughly 75% were seen once, and the ten largest hold 3.8%. Sequences were derived from blood, sampled from a patient who underwent chemoradiotherapy. The chain is built from TRBV7-3 and TRBJ2-7; TRBD1 matches 9 bases. This clonotype was obtained from a human donor with HPV-associated anogenital cancer. The CDR3 DNA reads as TGTGCCAGCAGCTTAACCGGGACAGGGCAGTACGAGCAGTACTTC. It is translated as CASSLTGTGQYEQYF.